These 12 T cell receptor beta chains were all obtained from the same sample, sequenced in a study of T cell changes during pregnancy in multiple sclerosis. Libraries were prepared by immunoSEQ multiplex PCR; TCRdb keeps only in-frame clonotypes and omits some of them. The profile shows around 40,000 clones, 92% of them singletons. Specimen: CD8+ T cells from peripheral blood mononuclear cells, collected before pregnancy. The source of these receptors is a female donor with multiple sclerosis, enrolled in a pregnancy study.

This chain joins TRBV27 and TRBJ2-3; TRBD2 aligns across 10 bases. The germline gives CDR1 MNHEY, CDR2 SMNVEV (reference sequence). The trim removed 2 bases at V and 5 bases at J, leaving 4 bases unmatched. This CDR3 comprises 15 residues. CDR3 protein: CASSLGLAGEDTQYF. Written as DNA, the CDR3 is TGTGCCAGCAGTTTAGGGCTAGCGGGAGAAGATACGCAGTATTTT.

V is TRBV7-2 and J is TRBJ2-2; D is unclear. V was trimmed by 0 bases and J by 9 bases, leaving 5 bases between them. This CDR3 is built from 12 residues. Germline CDR1 is SGHTA and CDR2 is FQGNSA. This chain's CDR3 is CASSLASRELFF. The CDR3 bases are TGTGCCAGCAGCTTAGCGAGCCGGGAGCTGTTTTTT.

The chain uses TRBV5-1 and TRBJ2-1; 11 bases match TRBD2. V shed 3 bases, J shed 7 bases, and the junction held 9 bases outside the gene matches. CDR1 is SGHRS and CDR2 is YFSETQ in the germline V gene. The CDR3 spans 16 residues. The DNA of the CDR3 is TGCGCCAGCAGCTCTTATAGCGGGAGGGCCTGGAATGAGCAGTTCTTC. It translates to CASSSYSGRAWNEQFF.

The chain employs TRBV12-5 and TRBJ2-2; D not resolved. V lost 5 bases and J lost 0, with 4 bases in between. The CDR3 has 13 residues. CDR1 LGHNT and CDR2 FRNRAP come from the germline V gene. The CDR3 DNA is TGTGCTAGTGGTCCAACGAACACCGGGGAGCTGTTTTTT. Translating it yields CASGPTNTGELFF.

V usage is TRBV5-1 and J usage is TRBJ2-7; tentative D call: TRBD2 (6 bases). This CDR3 spans 14 amino acids. Trimming removed 1 base from V and 1 base from J, with 9 bases in between. CDR1 SGHRS and CDR2 YFSETQ come from the germline V gene. In DNA form, the CDR3 reads TGCGCCAGCAGCTTGCTCGGGGGTTCCTACGAGCAGTACTTC. It translates to CASSLLGGSYEQYF.

The chain couples TRBV30 to TRBJ2-7; tentative D call: TRBD1 (6 bases). V lost 4 bases to trimming and J lost 1 base, with 14 bases between them. The CDR3 covers 14 residues. Germline V gene data show CDR1 as GTSNPN and CDR2 as SVGIG (reference sequence). CDR3 sequence: CAWNPGTQSYEQYF. The CDR3 DNA reads as TGTGCCTGGAACCCCGGGACACAATCCTACGAGCAGTACTTC.

Only a few counts were recorded for this clone. This rearrangement joins TRBV7-6 to TRBJ2-1, with D possibly TRBD2 on 5 matching bases. V was trimmed by 3 bases and J by 2 bases, leaving 11 bases between them. The CDR3 runs to 15 residues. CDR1 and CDR2 from the germline V gene are SGHVS and FNYEAQ. Here the CDR3 reads CASSFEAGPYNEQFF. CDR3 nucleotides: TGTGCCAGCAGCTTTGAGGCGGGCCCCTACAATGAGCAGTTCTTC.

The J gene is TRBJ2-1, the V gene TRBV7-8; TRBD2 matches at 12 bases. Germline V gene sequence: CDR1 SGHVS, CDR2 FQNEAQ. The CDR3 runs to 17 residues. Trimming took 1 base from V and 7 from J; bases not matched to a gene: 8. CDR3 sequence reads: CASSLDPSGRATNEQFF. Here the CDR3 DNA reads TGTGCCAGCAGCTTAGATCCTAGCGGGAGGGCCACGAATGAGCAGTTCTTC.

This clone was seen just once. The chain joins TRBV4-1 to TRBJ1-2; D uncertain. CDR3 size: 13 residues. Trimming left V 1 base short and J 3 bases short, with 6 bases between. Germline lookup yields CDR1 MGHRA and CDR2 YSYEKL. The CDR3 region is CASSQGPDYGYTF. The CDR3 nucleotides are TGCGCCAGCAGCCAAGGGCCAGACTATGGCTACACCTTC.

The table lists this clone with a count of one. V usage is TRBV4-1 and J usage is TRBJ1-1, with 12 bases that match TRBD1. Germline V gene lookup returns CDR1 MGHRA and CDR2 YSYEKL. The CDR3 loop spans 17 amino acids. The junction had 8 bases not matched to a gene; V was cut back by 3 bases and J by 3 bases. The CDR3 is CASSHPPGQGADTEAFF. The CDR3 nucleotides read TGCGCCAGCAGCCACCCCCCGGGACAGGGGGCCGACACTGAAGCTTTCTTT.

This chain connects TRBV6-5 to TRBJ2-7; weak D call: TRBD1 (6 bases). The germline gives CDR1 MNHEY, CDR2 SVGAGI. The CDR3 is made up of 14 amino acids. Trimming shortened V by 6 bases and J by 0 bases, and 12 bases separated the two germline ends. Here the CDR3 reads CASRTGDTSYEQYF. The CDR3 DNA is TGTGCCAGCAGAACCGGGGACACCTCCTACGAGCAGTACTTC.

The chain is built from TRBV7-2 and TRBJ2-4, with a weak D call TRBD1 (5 bases). Per germline, CDR1 SGHTA and CDR2 FQGNSA. The CDR3 spans 16 residues. Trimming took off 3 bases at V and 1 base at J, with 13 bases between the two ends. The DNA for the CDR3 is TGTGCCAGCAGCTTCGGACACGTTTGGGCCAAAAACATTCAGTACTTC. It is translated as CASSFGHVWAKNIQYF.